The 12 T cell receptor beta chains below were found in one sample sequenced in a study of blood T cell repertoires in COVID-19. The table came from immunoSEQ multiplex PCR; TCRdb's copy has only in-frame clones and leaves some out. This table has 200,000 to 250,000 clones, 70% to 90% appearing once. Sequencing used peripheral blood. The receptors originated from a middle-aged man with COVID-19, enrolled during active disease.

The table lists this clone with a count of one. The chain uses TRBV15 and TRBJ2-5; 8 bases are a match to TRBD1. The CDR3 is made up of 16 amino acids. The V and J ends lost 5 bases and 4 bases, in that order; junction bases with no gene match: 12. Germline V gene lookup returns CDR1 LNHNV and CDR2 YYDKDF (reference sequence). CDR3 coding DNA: TGTGCCACCAGCCGGGACAGGCCTGTTGTCGGAGAGACCCAGTACTTC. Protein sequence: CATSRDRPVVGETQYF. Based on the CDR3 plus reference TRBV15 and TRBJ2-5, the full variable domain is DAMVIQNPRYQVTQFGKPVTLSCSQTLNHNVMYWYQQKSSQAPKLLFHYYDKDFNNEADTPDNFQSRRPNTSFCFLDIRSPGLGDTAMYLCATSRDRPVVGETQYFGPGTRLLVL.

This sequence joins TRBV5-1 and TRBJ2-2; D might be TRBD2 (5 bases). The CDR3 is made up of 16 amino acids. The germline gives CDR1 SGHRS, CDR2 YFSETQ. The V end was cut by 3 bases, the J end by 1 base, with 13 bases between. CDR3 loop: CASSWTGLGNTGELFF. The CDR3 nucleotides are TGCGCCAGCAGCTGGACGGGGTTGGGGAACACCGGGGAGCTGTTTTTT. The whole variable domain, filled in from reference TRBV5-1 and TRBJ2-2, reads KAGVTQTPRYLIKTRGQQVTLSCSPISGHRSVSWYQQTPGQGLQFLFEYFSETQRNKGNFPGRFSGRQFSNSRSEMNVSTLELGDSALYLCASSWTGLGNTGELFFGEGSRLTVL.

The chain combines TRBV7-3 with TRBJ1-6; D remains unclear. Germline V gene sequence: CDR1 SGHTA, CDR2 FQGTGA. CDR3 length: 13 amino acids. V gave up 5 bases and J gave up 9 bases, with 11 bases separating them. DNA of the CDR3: TGTGCCAGCAGCCTAAATCGGGGTTCACCCCTCCACTTT. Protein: CASSLNRGSPLHF.

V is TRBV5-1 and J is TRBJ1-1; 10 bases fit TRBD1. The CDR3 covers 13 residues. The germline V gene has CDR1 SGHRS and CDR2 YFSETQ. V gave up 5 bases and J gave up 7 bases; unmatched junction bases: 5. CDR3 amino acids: CASRTGGADEAFF. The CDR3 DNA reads TGCGCCAGCAGGACAGGGGGCGCGGATGAAGCTTTCTTT.

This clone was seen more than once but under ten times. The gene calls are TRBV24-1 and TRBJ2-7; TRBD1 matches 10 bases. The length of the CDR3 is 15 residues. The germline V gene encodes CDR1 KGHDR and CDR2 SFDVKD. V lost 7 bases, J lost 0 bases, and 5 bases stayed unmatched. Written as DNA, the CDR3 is TGTGCCACCAGCACCGGGACAGGGGCCTCCTACGAGCAGTACTTC. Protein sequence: CATSTGTGASYEQYF.

CDR3: CASSVQYAGANVLTF. CDR3 in DNA: TGTGCCAGTAGTGTACAGTATGCTGGGGCCAACGTCCTGACTTTC. J is TRBJ2-6 and V is TRBV19; the D is unclear. The CDR3 is 15 amino acids. V shed 5 bases and J shed 2 bases, with 10 bases lying between them. Germline-derived CDR1 and CDR2 are LNHDA and SQIVND (reference sequence).

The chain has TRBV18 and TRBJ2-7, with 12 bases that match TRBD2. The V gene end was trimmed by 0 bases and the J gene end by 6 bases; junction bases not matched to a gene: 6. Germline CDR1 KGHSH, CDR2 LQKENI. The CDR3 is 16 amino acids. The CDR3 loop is CASSPPPSGGAVEQYF. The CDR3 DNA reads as TGTGCCAGCTCACCACCGCCTAGCGGGGGGGCGGTCGAGCAGTACTTC.

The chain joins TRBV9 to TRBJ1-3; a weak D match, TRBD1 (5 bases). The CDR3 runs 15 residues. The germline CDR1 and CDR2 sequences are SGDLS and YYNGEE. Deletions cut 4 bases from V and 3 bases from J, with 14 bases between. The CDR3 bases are TGTGCCAGCAGCTTCTACCGGGACTATGGAAACACCATATATTTT. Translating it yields CASSFYRDYGNTIYF.

The CDR3 protein is CAWSLAGTGNSPLHF. Here the CDR3 DNA reads TGTGCCTGGAGCCTCGCCGGGACAGGGAATTCACCCCTCCACTTT. The V gene is TRBV30, the J gene TRBJ1-6; 9 nucleotides line up with TRBD1. Trimming took 3 bases from V and 7 from J; bases not matched to a gene: 7. The CDR3 runs 15 residues. Germline assignment: CDR1 GTSNPN and CDR2 SVGIG (reference sequence).

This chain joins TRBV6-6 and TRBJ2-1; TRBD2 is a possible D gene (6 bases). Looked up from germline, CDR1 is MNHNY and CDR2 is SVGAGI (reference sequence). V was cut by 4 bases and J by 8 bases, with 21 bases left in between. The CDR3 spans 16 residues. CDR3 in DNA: TGTGCCAGCAGTTCCCAGTTCGGGGGATTGGGGCATGAGCAGTTCTTC. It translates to CASSSQFGGLGHEQFF.

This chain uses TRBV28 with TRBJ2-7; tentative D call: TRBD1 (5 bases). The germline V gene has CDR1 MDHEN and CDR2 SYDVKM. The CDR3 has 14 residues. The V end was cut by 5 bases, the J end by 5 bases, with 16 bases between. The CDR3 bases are TGTGCCAGCAGTACGCAACCCAGGGTGGACGAGCAGTACTTC. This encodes CASSTQPRVDEQYF.

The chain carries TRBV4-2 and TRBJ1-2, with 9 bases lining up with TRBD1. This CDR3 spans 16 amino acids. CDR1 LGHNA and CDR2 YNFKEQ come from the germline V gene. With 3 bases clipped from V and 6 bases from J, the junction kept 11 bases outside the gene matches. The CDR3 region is CASSQGPGTGKHGYTF. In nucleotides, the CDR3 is TGTGCCAGCAGCCAGGGTCCCGGGACAGGGAAACATGGCTACACCTTC.